The rows below give T cell receptor beta chains drawn from one sample of a study of CD8+ T cells in alopecia areata. The data were produced by immunoSEQ multiplex PCR, yet TCRdb's version contains in-frame clones alone and is incomplete. The data hold roughly 190,000 clones, with 60% to 70% observed a single time. Sequenced material: CD4+ T cells sorted from blood, taken at week 4, from a patient treated with tofacitinib. These receptors came from a human donor with alopecia areata. CDR3s include the opening cysteine and the closing phenylalanine or tryptophan. Each record gives: J gene, clone size, V gene, D gene, CDR3 length, CDR3 protein, CDR3 DNA. The D gene is left open where the match is weak. Clone size is not always given. Where it is, it says once, few, many or a class for expanded clones.

TRBJ2-4 | . | TRBV4-2 | TRBD2 | 15 | CASSPPTGGPDIQYF | TGTGCCAGCAGCCCACCGACGGGGGGGCCTGACATTCAGTACTTC
TRBJ2-7 | . | TRBV28 | . | 14 | CASSLYEKTYEQYF | TGTGCCAGCAGCCTCTATGAGAAGACCTACGAGCAGTACTTC
TRBJ2-5 | . | TRBV9 | . | 15 | CASSVEDGGLETQYF | TGTGCCAGCAGCGTAGAGGACGGGGGGCTGGAGACCCAGTACTTC
TRBJ2-2 | . | TRBV29-1 | . | 13 | CSVLWGAVGELFF | TGCAGCGTTTTATGGGGGGCCGTCGGGGAGCTGTTTTTT
TRBJ2-6 | . | TRBV5-1 | . | 14 | CASSQGTGANVLTF | TGCGCCAGCAGCCAGGGTACCGGGGCCAACGTCCTGACTTTC
TRBJ1-2 | . | TRBV30 | TRBD1 | 14 | CAWTADRGDYGYTF | TGTGCCTGGACCGCGGACAGGGGAGACTATGGCTACACCTTC
TRBJ2-3 | . | TRBV29-1 | TRBD2 | 15 | CSVDSGGVGTDTQYF | TGCAGCGTTGACTCTGGGGGGGTTGGGACAGATACGCAGTATTTT
TRBJ1-5 | few | TRBV5-1 | TRBD1 | 15 | CASSSFDRANQPQHF | TGCGCCAGCAGCTCCTTCGACAGGGCCAATCAGCCCCAGCATTTT
TRBJ2-7 | few | TRBV29-1 | TRBD2 | 14 | CSAQNSGGSYEQYF | TGCAGCGCCCAAAATAGCGGGGGATCCTACGAGCAGTACTTC
TRBJ1-1 | few | TRBV28 | . | 13 | CASRPGGRTEAFF | TGTGCCAGCAGGCCGGGAGGGAGGACTGAAGCTTTCTTT
TRBJ2-3 | few | TRBV11-2 | . | 14 | CASSLGTSTDTQYF | TGTGCCAGCAGCTTAGGAACTAGCACAGATACGCAGTATTTT
TRBJ2-3 | . | TRBV6-5 | . | 13 | CASSLDPTDTQYF | TGTGCCAGCAGCCTAGACCCCACAGATACGCAGTATTTT
TRBJ2-5 | . | TRBV30 | . | 13 | CAWRPLLAETQYF | TGTGCCTGGAGGCCTCTCCTTGCGGAGACCCAGTACTTC
TRBJ2-3 | . | TRBV30 | TRBD2 | 15 | CAWSSSGGYTDTQYF | TGTGCCTGGAGCTCTAGCGGGGGGTACACAGATACGCAGTATTTT
TRBJ1-5 | . | TRBV30 | . | 16 | CAWRPRGGLGNQPQHF | TGTGCCTGGAGACCCCGTGGGGGGCTGGGTAATCAGCCCCAGCATTTT
TRBJ2-5 | . | TRBV30 | . | 14 | CAWSVGGAVETQYF | TGTGCCTGGAGTGTGGGGGGGGCCGTGGAGACCCAGTACTTC
TRBJ1-6 | . | TRBV14 | . | 13 | CASSQASSGRVHF | TGTGCCAGCAGCCAAGCTTCGTCAGGGCGGGTCCACTTT
TRBJ1-2 | . | TRBV9 | . | 15 | CASSPRALKSYGYTF | TGTGCCAGCAGCCCGAGGGCCCTAAAGAGCTATGGCTACACCTTC
TRBJ2-5 | . | TRBV15 | . | 14 | CATSRDRAQETQYF | TGTGCCACCAGCAGAGACCGAGCCCAAGAGACCCAGTACTTC
TRBJ1-2 | . | TRBV28 | . | 14 | CASNEQVTPTGYTF | TGTGCCAGCAATGAACAGGTCACTCCCACTGGCTACACCTTC
TRBJ1-2 | . | TRBV9 | . | 14 | CASSPQKEYYGYTF | TGTGCCAGCTCCCCCCAGAAGGAGTACTATGGCTACACCTTC
TRBJ1-1 | once | TRBV29-1 | . | 13 | CSVFQGLGGGAFF | TGCAGCGTTTTCCAGGGCCTTGGGGGGGGAGCTTTCTTT
TRBJ1-1 | . | TRBV30 | . | 12 | CAWSVLESKAFF | TGTGCCTGGAGTGTATTAGAGAGTAAAGCTTTCTTT
TRBJ1-6 | . | TRBV4-1 | TRBD1 | 15 | CASSLDRGNNSPLHF | TGCGCCAGCAGCCTAGACAGGGGAAATAATTCACCCCTCCACTTT
TRBJ1-2 | . | TRBV7-9 | . | 13 | CASSPGVNYGYTF | TGTGCCAGCAGCCCCGGGGTTAACTATGGCTACACCTTC
TRBJ2-7 | . | TRBV29-1 | . | 11 | CSVEVGNEQYF | TGCAGCGTTGAAGTGGGAAACGAGCAGTACTTC
TRBJ2-5 | . | TRBV28 | TRBD2 | 15 | CASSPAEAGASTQYF | TGTGCCAGCAGTCCAGCGGAAGCGGGGGCCTCAACCCAGTACTTC
TRBJ2-7 | . | TRBV27 | . | 13 | CASSWRRGNEQYF | TGTGCCAGCAGTTGGAGGAGGGGGAACGAGCAGTACTTC
TRBJ1-4 | . | TRBV29-1 | . | 14 | CSVGGGVGNEKLFF | TGCAGCGTTGGAGGAGGGGTTGGTAATGAAAAACTGTTTTTT
TRBJ2-2 | . | TRBV9 | . | 12 | CASGLITGELFF | TGTGCCAGCGGCCTGATTACCGGGGAGCTGTTTTTT
TRBJ1-2 | . | TRBV5-4 | . | 13 | CASTTTSHYGYTF | TGTGCCAGCACCACGACAAGTCACTATGGCTACACCTTC
TRBJ1-1 | . | TRBV20-1 | . | 11 | CSAARDTEAFF | TGCAGTGCTGCCCGGGACACTGAAGCTTTCTTT
TRBJ1-5 | . | TRBV2 | . | 13 | CASRRDTDQPQHF | TGTGCCAGCAGGCGGGACACCGATCAGCCCCAGCATTTT
TRBJ2-7 | . | TRBV5-1 | . | 15 | CASSLAQPGWGEQYF | TGCGCCAGCAGCTTGGCCCAGCCTGGCTGGGGCGAGCAGTACTTC
TRBJ1-4 | few | TRBV23-1 | TRBD1 | 18 | CASTPWTGFYATNEKLFF | TGCGCCAGCACCCCTTGGACAGGATTTTATGCAACTAATGAAAAACTGTTTTTT
TRBJ1-1 | . | TRBV7-9 | TRBD1 | 17 | CASSLVGHRGADTEAFF | TGTGCCAGCAGCTTAGTGGGACACAGGGGCGCGGACACTGAAGCTTTCTTT
TRBJ1-5 | . | TRBV5-6 | . | 15 | CASSLRGASNQPQHF | TGTGCCAGCAGCTTACGAGGGGCAAGCAATCAGCCCCAGCATTTT
TRBJ1-1 | . | TRBV9 | . | 12 | CASSPRDTEAFF | TGTGCCAGCAGTCCCAGGGACACTGAAGCTTTCTTT
TRBJ1-2 | . | TRBV7-3 | . | 11 | CASSPVYGYTF | TGTGCCAGCAGCCCCGTCTATGGCTACACCTTC
TRBJ1-2 | once | TRBV6-5 | . | 12 | CATGTTLSGYTF | TGTGCCACCGGGACGACGTTGTCTGGCTACACCTTC
TRBJ2-7 | few | TRBV7-8 | . | 14 | CASSSTRTVYEQYF | TGTGCCAGCAGCTCCACACGGACAGTTTACGAGCAGTACTTC
TRBJ1-1 | . | TRBV30 | . | 13 | CAWSVRRFSGAFF | TGTGCCTGGAGTGTACGGCGATTCTCGGGGGCTTTCTTT
TRBJ2-5 | few | TRBV23-1 | . | 15 | CASSQGNLSGETQYF | TGCGCCAGCAGTCAGGGGAACCTATCCGGGGAGACCCAGTACTTC